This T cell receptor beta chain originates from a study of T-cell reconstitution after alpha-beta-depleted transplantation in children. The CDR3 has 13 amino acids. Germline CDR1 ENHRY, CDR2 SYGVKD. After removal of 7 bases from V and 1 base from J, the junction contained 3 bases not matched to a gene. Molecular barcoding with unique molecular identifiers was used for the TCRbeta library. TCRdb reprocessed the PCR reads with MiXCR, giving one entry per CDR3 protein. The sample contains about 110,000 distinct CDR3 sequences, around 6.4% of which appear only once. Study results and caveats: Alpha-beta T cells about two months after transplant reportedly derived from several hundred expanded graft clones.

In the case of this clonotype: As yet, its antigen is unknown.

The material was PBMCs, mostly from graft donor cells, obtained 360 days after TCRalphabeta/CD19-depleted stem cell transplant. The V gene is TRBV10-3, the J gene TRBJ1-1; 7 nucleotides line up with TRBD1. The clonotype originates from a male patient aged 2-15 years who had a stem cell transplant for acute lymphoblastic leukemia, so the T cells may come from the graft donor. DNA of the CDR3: TGTGCCATCACCCGGACAGGGAACACTGAAGCTTTCTTT. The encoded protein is CAITRTGNTEAFF.